The TCR beta chain under discussion was sequenced for a study of cytotoxic CD8 clonotypes in ibrutinib-treated CLL. Germline CDR1 reads SGHRS; CDR2 reads YFSETQ. This CDR3 comprises 14 residues. V lost 4 bases and J lost 5, with 15 bases in between. The method was immunoSEQ multiplex PCR; TCRdb's version includes in-frame clones alone and lacks a portion of them. The table includes about 140,000 clones, roughly 80% detected once. The receptor was derived from a human donor with chronic lymphocytic leukemia. Material: PBMCs, obtained after 12 months of ibrutinib treatment. The J gene is TRBJ2-5, the V gene TRBV5-1, with a tentative D call TRBD1 (5 bases). The CDR3 nucleotides read TGCGCCAGCAGCACTCCCAGGGCTGGGGAGACCCAGTACTTC. Amino acid sequence: CASSTPRAGETQYF.